This TCR beta chain emerged from a study of T cell responses to AZD1222 COVID-19 vaccine. This CDR3 is built from 14 residues. Per germline, CDR1 LNHDA and CDR2 SQIVND (reference sequence). Trimming pared 8 bases from V and 6 bases from J, leaving 14 bases between. TCRdb keeps only in-frame clones here, not all; method: immunoSEQ multiplex PCR. Counted here are 150,000 to 200,000 clones, approximately 94% occurring once; the ten biggest clones make up roughly 5.5%. The TCR was taken from an adult who received the AZD1222 COVID-19 vaccine. Sample: peripheral blood, taken 28 days after the second AZD1222 dose. The rearrangement uses TRBV19 and TRBJ1-6; perhaps TRBD1 as D (6 bases). CDR3 amino acids: CASSWTEINSPLHF. CDR3 bases: TGTGCCAGTTCATGGACAGAGATTAATTCACCCCTCCACTTT.